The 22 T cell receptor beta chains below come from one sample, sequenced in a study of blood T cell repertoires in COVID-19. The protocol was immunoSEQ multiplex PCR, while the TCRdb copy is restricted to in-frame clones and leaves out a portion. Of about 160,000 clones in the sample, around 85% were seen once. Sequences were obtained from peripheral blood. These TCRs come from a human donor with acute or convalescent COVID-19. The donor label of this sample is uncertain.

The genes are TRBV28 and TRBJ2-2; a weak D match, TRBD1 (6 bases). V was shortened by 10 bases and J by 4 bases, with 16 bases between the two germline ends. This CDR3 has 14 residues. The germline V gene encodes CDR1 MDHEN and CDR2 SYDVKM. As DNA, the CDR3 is TGTGCCAATTCCGCAATGGGGGCCACCGGGGAGCTGTTTTTT. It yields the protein CANSAMGATGELFF.

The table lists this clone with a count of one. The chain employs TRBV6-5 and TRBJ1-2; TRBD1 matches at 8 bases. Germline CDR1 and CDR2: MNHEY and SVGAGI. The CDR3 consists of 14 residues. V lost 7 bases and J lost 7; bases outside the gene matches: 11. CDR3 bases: TGTGCCAGCAATACGGACAGGGCGAGGGGTGGCTACACCTTC. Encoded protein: CASNTDRARGGYTF.

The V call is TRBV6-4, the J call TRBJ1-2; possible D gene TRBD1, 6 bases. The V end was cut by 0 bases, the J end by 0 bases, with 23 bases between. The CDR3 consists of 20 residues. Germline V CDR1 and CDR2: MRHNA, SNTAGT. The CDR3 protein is CASSDSWGETGNPANYGYTF. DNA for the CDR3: TGTGCCAGCAGTGACTCGTGGGGTGAAACAGGGAATCCCGCTAACTATGGCTACACCTTC.

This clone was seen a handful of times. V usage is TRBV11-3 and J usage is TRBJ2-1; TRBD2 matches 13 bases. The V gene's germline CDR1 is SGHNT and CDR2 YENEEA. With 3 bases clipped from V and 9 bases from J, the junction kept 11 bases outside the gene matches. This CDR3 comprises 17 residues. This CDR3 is CASSFGTSGGVYFEQFF. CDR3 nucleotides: TGTGCCAGCAGCTTCGGTACTAGCGGGGGGGTTTATTTTGAGCAGTTCTTC.

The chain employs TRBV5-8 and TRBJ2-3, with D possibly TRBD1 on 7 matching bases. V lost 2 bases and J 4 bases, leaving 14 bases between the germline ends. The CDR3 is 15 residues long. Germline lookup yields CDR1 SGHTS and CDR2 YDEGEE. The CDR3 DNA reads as TGTGCCAGCAGCTTCGGAGGGGGCTCCCCAGATACGCAGTATTTT. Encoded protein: CASSFGGGSPDTQYF.

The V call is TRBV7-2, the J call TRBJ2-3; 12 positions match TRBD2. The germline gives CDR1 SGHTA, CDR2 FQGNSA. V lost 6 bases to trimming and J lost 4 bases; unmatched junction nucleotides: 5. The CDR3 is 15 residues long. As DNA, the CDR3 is TGTGCCAGCAGGCGGACTAGCGGGGTTGCAGATACGCAGTATTTT. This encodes CASRRTSGVADTQYF. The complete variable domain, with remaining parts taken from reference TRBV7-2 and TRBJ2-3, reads GAGVSQSPSNKVTEKGKDVELRCDPISGHTALYWYRQSLGQGLEFLIYFQGNSAPDKSGLPSDRFSAERTGGSVSTLTIQRTQQEDSAVYLCASRRTSGVADTQYFGPGTRLTVL.

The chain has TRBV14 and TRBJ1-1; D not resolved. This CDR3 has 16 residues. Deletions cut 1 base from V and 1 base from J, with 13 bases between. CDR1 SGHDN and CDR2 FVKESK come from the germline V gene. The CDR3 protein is CASSQGWRAGNTEAFF. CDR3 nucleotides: TGTGCCAGCAGCCAAGGATGGCGGGCCGGGAACACTGAAGCTTTCTTT.

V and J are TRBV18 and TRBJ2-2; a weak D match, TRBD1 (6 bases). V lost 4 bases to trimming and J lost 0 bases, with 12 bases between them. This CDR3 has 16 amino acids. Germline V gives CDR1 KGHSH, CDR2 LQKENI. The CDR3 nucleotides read TGTGCCAGCTCACGACAAAGACAGGCGAACACCGGGGAGCTGTTTTTT. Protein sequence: CASSRQRQANTGELFF. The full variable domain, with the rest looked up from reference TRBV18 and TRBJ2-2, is NAGVMQNPRHLVRRRGQEARLRCSPMKGHSHVYWYRQLPEEGLKFMVYLQKENIIDESGMPKERFSAEFPKEGPSILRIQQVVRGDSAAYFCASSRQRQANTGELFFGEGSRLTVL.

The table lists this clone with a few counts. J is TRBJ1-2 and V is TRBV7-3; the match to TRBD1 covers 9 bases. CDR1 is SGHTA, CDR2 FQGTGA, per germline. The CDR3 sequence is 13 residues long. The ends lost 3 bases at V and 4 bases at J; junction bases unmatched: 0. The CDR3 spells CASSLTGGYGYTF. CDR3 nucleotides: TGTGCCAGCAGCTTGACAGGGGGCTATGGCTACACCTTC.

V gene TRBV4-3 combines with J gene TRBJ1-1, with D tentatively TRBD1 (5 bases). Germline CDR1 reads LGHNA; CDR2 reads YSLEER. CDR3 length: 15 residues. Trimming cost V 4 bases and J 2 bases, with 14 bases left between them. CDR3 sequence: CASSPWWGDNTEAFF. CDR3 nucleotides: TGCGCCAGCAGCCCTTGGTGGGGGGATAACACTGAAGCTTTCTTT.

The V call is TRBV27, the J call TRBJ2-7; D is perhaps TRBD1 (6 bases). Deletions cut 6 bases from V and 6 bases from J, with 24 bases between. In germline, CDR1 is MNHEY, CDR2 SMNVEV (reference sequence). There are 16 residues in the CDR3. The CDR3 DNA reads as TGTGCCAGCAGATTCCGAGAGGGGGTTACCCTACGCGAGCAGTACTTC. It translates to CASRFREGVTLREQYF.

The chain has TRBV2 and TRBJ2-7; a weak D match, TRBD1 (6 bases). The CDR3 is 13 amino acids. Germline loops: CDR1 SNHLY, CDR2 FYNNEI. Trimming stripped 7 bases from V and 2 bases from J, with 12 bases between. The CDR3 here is CASIGPGAYEQYF. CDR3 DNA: TGTGCCAGCATAGGACCAGGGGCCTACGAGCAGTACTTC.

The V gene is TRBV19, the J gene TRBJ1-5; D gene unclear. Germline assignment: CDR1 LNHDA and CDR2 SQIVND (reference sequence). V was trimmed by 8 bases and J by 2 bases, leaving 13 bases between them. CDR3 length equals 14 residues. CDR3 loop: CASGIERGNQPQHF. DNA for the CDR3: TGTGCCAGTGGGATTGAGAGGGGCAATCAGCCCCAGCATTTT.

In nucleotides, the CDR3 is TGTGCCAGCTCAGAACAGGGAACCCTGAATGGTTCACCCCTCCACTTT. Protein: CASSEQGTLNGSPLHF. The chain has TRBV2 and TRBJ1-6, with TRBD1 as a possible D gene (6 bases). V shed 8 bases and J shed 9 bases, with 23 bases lying between them. This CDR3 comprises 16 residues. Germline V lookup: CDR1 SNHLY, CDR2 FYNNEI.

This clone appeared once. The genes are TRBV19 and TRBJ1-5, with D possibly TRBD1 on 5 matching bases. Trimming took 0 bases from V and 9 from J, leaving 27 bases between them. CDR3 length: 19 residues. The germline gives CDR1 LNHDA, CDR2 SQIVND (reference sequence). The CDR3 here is CASSIDQDTATIYTRPQHF. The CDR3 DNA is TGTGCCAGTAGTATAGACCAGGACACGGCCACTATTTACACTCGGCCCCAGCATTTT. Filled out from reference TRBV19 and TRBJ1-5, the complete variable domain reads DGGITQSPKYLFRKEGQNVTLSCEQNLNHDAMYWYRQDPGQGLRLIYYSQIVNDFQKGDIAEGYSVSREKKESFPLTVTSAQKNPTAFYLCASSIDQDTATIYTRPQHFGDGTRLSIL.

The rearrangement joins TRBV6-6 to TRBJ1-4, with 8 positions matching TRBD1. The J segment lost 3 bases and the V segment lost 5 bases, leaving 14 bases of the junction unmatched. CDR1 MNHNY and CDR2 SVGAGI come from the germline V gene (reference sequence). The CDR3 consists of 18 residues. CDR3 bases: TGTGCCAGCAGTCGGCGACCAGGGGGCGCTCGATCTAATGAAAAACTGTTTTTT. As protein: CASSRRPGGARSNEKLFF.

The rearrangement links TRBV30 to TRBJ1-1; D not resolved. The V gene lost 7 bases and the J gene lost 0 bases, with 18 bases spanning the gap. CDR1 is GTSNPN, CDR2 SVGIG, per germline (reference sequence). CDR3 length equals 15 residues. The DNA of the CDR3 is TGTGCCTCGGACCGGGGAGGCCGCATGAACACTGAAGCTTTCTTT. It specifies CASDRGGRMNTEAFF.

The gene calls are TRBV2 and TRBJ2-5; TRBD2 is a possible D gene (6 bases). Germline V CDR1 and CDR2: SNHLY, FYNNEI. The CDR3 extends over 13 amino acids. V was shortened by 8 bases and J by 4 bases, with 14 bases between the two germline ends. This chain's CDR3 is CASVRDLGETQYF. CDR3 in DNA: TGTGCCAGCGTCCGGGACTTAGGAGAGACCCAGTACTTC. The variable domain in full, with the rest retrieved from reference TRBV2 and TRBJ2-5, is EPEVTQTPSHQVTQMGQEVILRCVPISNHLYFYWYRQILGQKVEFLVSFYNNEISEKSEIFDDQFSVERPDGSNFTLKIRSTKLEDSAMYFCASVRDLGETQYFGPGTRLLVL.

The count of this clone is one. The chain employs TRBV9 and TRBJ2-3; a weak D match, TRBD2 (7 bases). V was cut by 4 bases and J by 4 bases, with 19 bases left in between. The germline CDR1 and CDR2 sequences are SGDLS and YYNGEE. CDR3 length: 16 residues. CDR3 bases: TGTGCCAGCAGCAACCCAAGGGGGGGGGCCGCAGATACGCAGTATTTT. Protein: CASSNPRGGAADTQYF.

Here the CDR3 DNA reads TGCGCCAGCAGCTTCAGTAGCGGGGGGGCAGCGAACACCGGGGAGCTGTTTTTT. The encoded protein is CASSFSSGGAANTGELFF. The chain joins TRBV5-1 to TRBJ2-2; 11 bases are a match to TRBD2. Germline V lookup: CDR1 SGHRS, CDR2 YFSETQ. The CDR3 consists of 18 residues. V gave up 2 bases and J gave up 0 bases; unmatched junction bases: 6.

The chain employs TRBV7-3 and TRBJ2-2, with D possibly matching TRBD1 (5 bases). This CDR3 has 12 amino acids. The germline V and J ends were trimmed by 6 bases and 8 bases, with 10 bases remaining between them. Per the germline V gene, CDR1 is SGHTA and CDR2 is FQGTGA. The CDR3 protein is CASSSTAGELFF. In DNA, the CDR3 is TGTGCCAGCAGTTCGACAGCTGGGGAGCTGTTTTTT.

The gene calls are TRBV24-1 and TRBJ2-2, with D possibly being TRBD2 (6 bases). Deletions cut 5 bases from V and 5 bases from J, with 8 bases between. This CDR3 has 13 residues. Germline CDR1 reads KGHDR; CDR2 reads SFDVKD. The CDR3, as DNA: TGTGCCACCAGTGGGAGGGGAACCGGGGAGCTGTTTTTT. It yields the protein CATSGRGTGELFF.